Listed here are 31 T cell receptor beta chains from one sample, sequenced in a study of Graves' ophthalmopathy and Graves' hyperthyroidism. From RNA, the CDR3 regions of TCR beta chains were amplified and sequenced. First-round RT-PCR used HTBI primers; second-round multiplex PCR followed. TCRdb passed the multiplex PCR reads through MiXCR, listing each CDR3 protein once. The repertoire consists of nearly 400,000 distinct CDR3 sequences, with around 19% occurring once and the leading ten covering more than 1.5%. The sample taken for sequencing was peripheral blood. The receptor source for this set is a woman under 30 with Graves' ophthalmopathy.

This clonotype showed up many times. The genes are TRBV5-1 and TRBJ1-1, with TRBD1 matching 8 bases. The V gene end was trimmed by 0 bases and the J gene end by 3 bases; junction bases not matched to a gene: 10. Germline CDR1 is SGHRS and CDR2 is YFSETQ. The CDR3 is made up of 17 amino acids. Written as DNA, the CDR3 is TGCGCCAGCAGCTTGGAGTGGAGTGGACAGGGAGACACTGAAGCTTTCTTT. Protein sequence: CASSLEWSGQGDTEAFF.

This clonotype was counted ten times or more. The rearrangement links TRBV7-3 to TRBJ1-2, with D perhaps matching TRBD1 (5 bases). The CDR3 loop spans 13 amino acids. CDR1 and CDR2 (germline): SGHTA, FQGTGA. V was pared by 3 bases and J by 5 bases, with 10 bases between. The CDR3 sequence is CASSFRDGYGYTF. The CDR3 nucleotides are TGTGCCAGCAGCTTCCGGGACGGATATGGCTACACCTTC.

This clonotype was detected ten times or more. The rearrangement joins TRBV28 to TRBJ2-7, with D possibly called TRBD1 or TRBD2 (7 bases each). The germline V gene has CDR1 MDHEN and CDR2 SYDVKM. Trimming took 6 bases from V and 3 from J, leaving 15 bases between them. The CDR3 runs 14 residues. CDR3 sequence reads: CASSADREGYEQYF. DNA for the CDR3: TGTGCCAGCAGCGCCGACAGGGAGGGCTACGAGCAGTACTTC.

This clonotype was observed at least ten times. The V and J genes are TRBV27 and TRBJ1-1, with no clear D. Per the germline V gene, CDR1 is MNHEY and CDR2 is SMNVEV (reference sequence). The V end lost 6 bases, the J end lost 3 bases, and 11 bases lay between the germline ends. This CDR3 is 13 amino acids long. CDR3 loop: CASSPGEDTEAFF. The DNA for the CDR3 is TGTGCCAGCAGCCCCGGGGAGGACACTGAAGCTTTCTTT.

This clonotype was observed many times. The V and J genes are TRBV5-1 and TRBJ2-7, with 8 bases lining up with TRBD1. From germline, CDR1 is SGHRS and CDR2 YFSETQ. The CDR3 is made up of 13 amino acids. The V and J ends lost 6 bases and 2 bases, in that order; junction bases with no gene match: 4. CDR3 sequence: CASNRDRPYEQYF. CDR3 nucleotides: TGCGCCAGCAATCGGGACAGGCCCTACGAGCAGTACTTC.

Only one count was recorded for this clonotype. This sequence may be a read error, since a much larger clone differs from it by one base. This chain uses TRBV28 with TRBJ2-2, with 10 nucleotides matching TRBD2. Germline CDR1 reads MDHEN; CDR2 reads SYDVKM. CDR3 length: 14 residues. DNA for the CDR3: TGTGCCACCTCTGGACTAGCGGTCACCGGGGAGCCGTTTTTT. Translating it yields CATSGLAVTGEPFF.

This clonotype occurred many times. The J gene is TRBJ2-7, the V gene TRBV19; D ambiguous. There are 13 residues in the CDR3. Germline V gives CDR1 LNHDA, CDR2 SQIVND (reference sequence). V lost 6 bases to trimming and J lost 7 bases, with 16 bases between them. The CDR3 nucleotides read TGTGCCAGTAGGTTCGGACCGACGGGTGAGCAGTACTTC. Translating it yields CASRFGPTGEQYF.

Of note for this clonotype: A much bigger clone sits one base away, suggesting this may be a read error. The CDR3 is CASKGALGVAQYF. The CDR3 nucleotides read TGTGCCAGCAAAGGAGCCTTGGGGGTGGCCCAGTACTTC. The chain carries TRBV6-4 and TRBJ2-5, with D perhaps assigned TRBD1 or TRBD2 (5 bases each). V lost 7 bases and J lost 9, with 18 bases in between. The CDR3 consists of 13 residues. Germline V gene lookup returns CDR1 MRHNA and CDR2 SNTAGT.

This clonotype was picked up many times. The V call is TRBV5-1, the J call TRBJ1-6, with TRBD1 as a possible D gene (6 bases). CDR1 and CDR2 from the germline V gene are SGHRS and YFSETQ. CDR3 length: 19 residues. Deletions cut 0 bases from V and 0 bases from J, with 16 bases between. CDR3 protein: CASSLEGGLHLSYNSPLHF. DNA for the CDR3: TGCGCCAGCAGCTTGGAGGGGGGCCTCCACCTCTCCTATAATTCACCCCTCCACTTT. The full variable domain, rest sourced from reference TRBV5-1 and TRBJ1-6, is KAGVTQTPRYLIKTRGQQVTLSCSPISGHRSVSWYQQTPGQGLQFLFEYFSETQRNKGNFPGRFSGRQFSNSRSEMNVSTLELGDSALYLCASSLEGGLHLSYNSPLHFGNGTRLTVT.

In this sample, this clonotype turned up a few times. V and J are TRBV27 and TRBJ1-1; D not certain. The CDR3 loop spans 12 amino acids. Germline V gene data show CDR1 as MNHEY and CDR2 as SMNVEV (reference sequence). The V gene lost 6 bases and the J gene lost 2 bases, with 7 bases spanning the gap. This CDR3 reads CASRTANTEAFF. Here the CDR3 DNA reads TGTGCCAGCAGAACCGCTAACACTGAAGCTTTCTTT.

The sample holds many counts of this clonotype. The chain carries TRBV7-3 and TRBJ2-3; 12 bases match TRBD2. This CDR3 region has 17 residues. V lost 1 base, J lost 2 bases, and 4 bases stayed unmatched. Germline values: CDR1 SGHTA, CDR2 FQGTGA. The CDR3 sequence: CASSLMTSGGPTDTQYF. The CDR3 bases are TGTGCCAGCAGCTTAATGACTAGCGGGGGCCCCACAGATACGCAGTATTTT.

This clonotype showed up many times. V usage is TRBV7-9 and J usage is TRBJ2-7; tentatively, D is TRBD2 (6 bases). The CDR3 has 14 amino acids. Germline V gene lookup returns CDR1 SEHNR and CDR2 FQNEAQ (reference sequence). With 5 bases removed from V and 6 bases from J, the gap between germline ends came to 17 bases. CDR3 DNA sequence: TGTGCCAGCAGCCCGAGTGGAGGGACGGGCGAGCAGTACTTC. Its protein is CASSPSGGTGEQYF.

The CDR3 sequence is CATSSGNSAQETQYF. The CDR3 bases are TGTGCCACCAGCAGTGGTAACTCAGCCCAAGAGACCCAGTACTTC. This chain connects TRBV15 to TRBJ2-5; D remains unclear. CDR3 length: 15 amino acids. From germline, CDR1 is LNHNV and CDR2 YYDKDF (reference sequence). Trimming took 3 bases from V and 1 from J, leaving 12 bases between them.

CDR3 DNA: TGTGCCAGCAGCGCCACAGGGGGGGGAAACACCATATATTTT. Its protein is CASSATGGGNTIYF. The chain carries TRBV11-2 and TRBJ1-3; 8 nucleotides agree with TRBD1. Per germline, CDR1 SGHAT and CDR2 FQNNGV. The ends lost 5 bases at V and 4 bases at J; junction bases unmatched: 4. The CDR3 runs to 14 residues.

The table lists this clonotype with many counts. This chain uses TRBV20-1 with TRBJ2-5; no firm D call. V was cut by 3 bases and J by 5 bases, with 10 bases left in between. Germline CDR1 DFQATT, CDR2 SNEGSKA (reference sequence). CDR3 length: 12 amino acids. The CDR3 DNA sequence: TGCAGTGCTAGGGACGCCAGGGAGACCCAGTACTTC. Protein product: CSARDARETQYF.

The sample holds many counts of this clonotype. The V and J genes are TRBV6-1 and TRBJ1-2; a weak D match, TRBD1 (5 bases). The CDR3 runs 13 residues. Trimming removed 4 bases at V and 4 bases at J, with 10 bases between. CDR1 MNHNS and CDR2 SASEGT come from the germline V gene. The CDR3 DNA sequence: TGTGCCAGCAGTGTCGGGGGGAGCTATGGCTACACCTTC. Residues: CASSVGGSYGYTF.

This clonotype was counted at least ten times. V and J are TRBV7-7 and TRBJ1-1, with D perhaps TRBD1 (5 bases). CDR3 length: 11 amino acids. Germline V CDR1 and CDR2: SSHAT, FNYEAQ (reference sequence). CDR3 region: CASPGPLRAFF. Here the CDR3 DNA reads TGTGCTAGCCCGGGGCCCCTTCGGGCTTTCTTT.

This clonotype was seen ten or more times. The chain employs TRBV5-1 and TRBJ2-7; 10 nucleotides agree with TRBD2. With V trimmed by 3 bases and J by 3 bases, 0 bases remained unmatched. Germline loops: CDR1 SGHRS, CDR2 YFSETQ. The CDR3 has 13 residues. CDR3 in DNA: TGCGCCAGCAGCTCTAGCGGGGGCTACGAGCAGTACTTC. Translation: CASSSSGGYEQYF. Filled out from reference TRBV5-1 and TRBJ2-7, the complete variable domain reads KAGVTQTPRYLIKTRGQQVTLSCSPISGHRSVSWYQQTPGQGLQFLFEYFSETQRNKGNFPGRFSGRQFSNSRSEMNVSTLELGDSALYLCASSSSGGYEQYFGPGTRLTVT.

This clonotype came up many times. The gene calls are TRBV28 and TRBJ1-5; D uncertain. Trimming removed 6 bases at V and 2 bases at J, with 17 bases between. The CDR3 length is 16 residues. Germline values: CDR1 MDHEN, CDR2 SYDVKM. In DNA, the CDR3 is TGTGCCAGCAGGTCCCCCTCACGGGGTGGCAATCAGCCCCAGCATTTT. The encoded protein is CASRSPSRGGNQPQHF.

This clonotype was recorded many times. J is TRBJ1-6 and V is TRBV4-1; maybe TRBD1 (5 bases). Per germline, CDR1 MGHRA and CDR2 YSYEKL. Trimming took 4 bases from V and 0 from J, leaving 13 bases between them. The CDR3 sequence is 17 residues long. CDR3 loop: CASSLIRDLSYNSPLHF. CDR3 nucleotide sequence: TGCGCCAGCAGCCTTATCAGGGACCTCTCCTATAATTCACCCCTCCACTTT.

This clonotype was detected many times. The chain is built from TRBV6-2 or TRBV6-3 and TRBJ1-1; D is possibly TRBD1 (5 bases). With 2 bases removed from V and 8 bases from J, the gap between germline ends came to 12 bases. Germline V gives CDR1 MNHEY, CDR2 SVGEGT. The CDR3 extends over 13 amino acids. In DNA, the CDR3 is TGTGCCAGCAGTTACCCAGGGTGGGCCGAAGCTTTCTTT. It codes for CASSYPGWAEAFF.

This clonotype has a count of ten or more. The chain joins TRBV6-1 to TRBJ2-7, with a tentative D call TRBD2 (5 bases). The CDR3 sequence is 15 residues long. The germline V gene has CDR1 MNHNS and CDR2 SASEGT. The V and J ends lost 5 bases and 0 bases respectively, with 14 bases between them. DNA for the CDR3: TGTGCCAGCAGTACGAGGGCGGCGAACTCCTACGAGCAGTACTTC. Translated, it gives CASSTRAANSYEQYF.

This clonotype was counted many times. The CDR3 DNA reads as TGTGCCAGTAGTCTTCGTGAACTGAGGGTTCAAGCTTTCTTT. This codes for CASSLRELRVQAFF. The chain is built from TRBV19 and TRBJ1-1; D is unclear. V dropped 5 bases and J dropped 9 bases, with 19 bases sitting between them. The CDR3 length is 14 residues. Germline-derived CDR1 and CDR2 are LNHDA and SQIVND (reference sequence). The entire variable domain, with the rest obtained from reference TRBV19 and TRBJ1-1, is as follows: DGGITQSPKYLFRKEGQNVTLSCEQNLNHDAMYWYRQDPGQGLRLIYYSQIVNDFQKGDIAEGYSVSREKKESFPLTVTSAQKNPTAFYLCASSLRELRVQAFFGQGTRLTVV.

Many counts were recorded for this clonotype. The chain recombines TRBV20-1 with TRBJ2-7; 11 nucleotides align to TRBD2. The CDR3 covers 14 residues. The germline V gene encodes CDR1 DFQATT and CDR2 SNEGSKA (reference sequence). The V gene end was trimmed by 2 bases and the J gene end by 0 bases; junction bases not matched to a gene: 0. The CDR3 loop is CSARLAGGSYEQYF. The CDR3, as DNA: TGCAGTGCTAGACTAGCGGGGGGCTCCTACGAGCAGTACTTC.

This clonotype was seen repeatedly, ten times or more. CDR3 sequence reads: CASSHLPGQGHSPLHF. The CDR3 region has the DNA TGTGCCAGCAGCCATCTACCGGGACAGGGGCATTCACCCCTCCACTTT. The V call is TRBV6-5, the J call TRBJ1-6; 10 nucleotides agree with TRBD1. Trimming at V came to 6 bases and at J to 8 bases, leaving 10 bases not matched to a gene. CDR3 length: 16 amino acids. Germline V CDR1 and CDR2: MNHEY, SVGAGI.

There are many counts of this clonotype. The genes are TRBV12-3 or TRBV12-4 and TRBJ2-4, with no clear D. This CDR3 is built from 14 residues. The V end was cut by 6 bases, the J end by 0 bases, with 9 bases between. The CDR3 loop reads CASSPGLAKNIQYF. The CDR3 bases are TGTGCCAGCAGCCCAGGCTTAGCCAAAAACATTCAGTACTTC.

This clonotype has ten or more counts. The V gene is TRBV28, the J gene TRBJ2-7, with unresolved D. Germline CDR1 is MDHEN and CDR2 is SYDVKM. Trimming took off 5 bases at V and 3 bases at J, with 8 bases between the two ends. The CDR3 runs 12 residues. The CDR3 region is CASSLKNYEQYF. DNA of the CDR3: TGTGCCAGCAGTCTAAAAAACTACGAGCAGTACTTC.

This clonotype was recorded many times. V and J are TRBV6-4 and TRBJ1-3; tentatively, D is TRBD1 (6 bases). Germline CDR1 is MRHNA and CDR2 is SNTAGT. V dropped 6 bases and J dropped 0 bases, with 18 bases sitting between them. The CDR3 is 17 residues long. The DNA of the CDR3 is TGTGCCAGCAGAAGGACAGTTTCTTCTTTCTCTGGAAACACCATATATTTT. Translation gives CASRRTVSSFSGNTIYF.

This clonotype was seen ten or more times. V is TRBV12-3 or TRBV12-4 and J is TRBJ1-1; D unresolved. Deletions cut 1 base from V and 7 bases from J, with 13 bases between. CDR3 length: 14 residues. CDR3 sequence (DNA): TGTGCCAGCAGTTTAGTAGTGGCTCCACTTGAAGCTTTCTTT. The encoded protein is CASSLVVAPLEAFF.

This clonotype was seen many times. The rearrangement links TRBV6-1 to TRBJ2-3; D is uncertain. Germline V gene lookup returns CDR1 MNHNS and CDR2 SASEGT. V was trimmed by 0 bases and J by 0 bases, leaving 10 bases between them. The CDR3 is 16 amino acids. The CDR3 reads CASSEAKWRSTDTQYF. The CDR3 DNA reads as TGTGCCAGCAGTGAAGCCAAATGGAGAAGCACAGATACGCAGTATTTT.

V is TRBV7-2 and J is TRBJ2-7; 7 nucleotides agree with TRBD2. The V segment lost 4 bases and the J segment 6 bases; nucleotides outside the gene matches: 9. CDR3 size: 14 residues. Per germline, CDR1 SGHTA and CDR2 FQGNSA. CDR3 sequence reads: CASSSPGLDLEQYF. In nucleotides, the CDR3 is TGTGCCAGCAGCTCCCCCGGACTAGATCTCGAGCAGTACTTC.